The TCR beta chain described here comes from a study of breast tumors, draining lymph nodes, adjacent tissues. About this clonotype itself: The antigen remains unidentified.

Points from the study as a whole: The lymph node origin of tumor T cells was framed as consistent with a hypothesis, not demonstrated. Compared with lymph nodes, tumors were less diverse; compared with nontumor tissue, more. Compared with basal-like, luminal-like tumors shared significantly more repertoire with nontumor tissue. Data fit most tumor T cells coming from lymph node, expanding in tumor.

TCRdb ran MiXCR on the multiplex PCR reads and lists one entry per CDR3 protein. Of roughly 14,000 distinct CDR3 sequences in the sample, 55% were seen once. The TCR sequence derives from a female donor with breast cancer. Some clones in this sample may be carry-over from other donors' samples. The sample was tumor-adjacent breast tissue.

CDR3: CASSGRNSYNEQFF. CDR3 in DNA: TGTGCCAGCAGCGGTCGGAACTCCTACAATGAGCAGTTCTTC. The chain has TRBV9 and TRBJ2-1; D is unresolved. This CDR3 contains 14 residues. V dropped 3 bases and J dropped 0 bases, with 7 bases sitting between them. Germline loops: CDR1 SGDLS, CDR2 YYNGEE.